Each of the 18 T cell receptor beta chains below was sequenced from the same sample in a study of shared clonotypes between healthy human individuals. Terminally differentiated effector memory CD45RA+ cells were left out of the naive CD8 fraction, which was CD45RO-negative and positively selected for CCR7. Repertoires were generated with immunoSEQ multiplex PCR, while TCRdb's copy carries only in-frame clones and drops some. Of some 2,100,000 clones listed, 85% to 95% are singletons. Specimen: naive CD8+ T cells from PBMCs. The receptor source for this set is a man aged 18 to 35 in good health. Some clones in this sample may be carry-over from other donors' samples.

On this clone itself: This CDR3 is also generated by other DNA sequences in the sample. The CDR3 nucleotides read TGTGCCAGCAGTACCGGCGGCGAAAAACTGTTTTTT. It encodes CASSTGGEKLFF. The genes are TRBV27 and TRBJ1-4; D is undetermined. Germline V gene sequence: CDR1 MNHEY, CDR2 SMNVEV (reference sequence). This CDR3 comprises 12 residues. Between the trimmed V and J ends, which lost 5 bases and 8 bases, there was a span of 9 bases.

V usage is TRBV5-8 and J usage is TRBJ1-2; tentatively, D is TRBD1 (6 bases). This CDR3 spans 14 amino acids. With 3 bases removed from V and 4 bases from J, the gap between germline ends came to 13 bases. Germline V gene data show CDR1 as SGHTS and CDR2 as YDEGEE. The CDR3 DNA is TGTGCCAGCAGCTCGGCGGGGGCGGGCTATGGCTACACCTTC. Translating gives CASSSAGAGYGYTF.

The J gene is TRBJ1-2, the V gene TRBV14; TRBD1 is a possible D gene (5 bases). This CDR3 region has 16 residues. Germline V gene lookup returns CDR1 SGHDN and CDR2 FVKESK. V shed 4 bases and J shed 4 bases, with 19 bases lying between them. The CDR3 bases are TGTGCCAGCAGCCGCACCTGGGGGGGAGACCCCTATGGCTACACCTTC. As protein: CASSRTWGGDPYGYTF.

The chain recombines TRBV27 with TRBJ1-5; D remains ambiguous. The CDR3 sequence is 14 residues long. V shed 1 base and J shed 7 bases, with 11 bases lying between them. The germline V gene encodes CDR1 MNHEY and CDR2 SMNVEV (reference sequence). This CDR3 is CASSLLNTQQPQHF. The CDR3 DNA reads as TGTGCCAGCAGTTTATTGAATACACAGCAGCCCCAGCATTTT.

The chain employs TRBV28 and TRBJ2-1; 9 bases line up with TRBD1. V was pared by 4 bases and J by 1 base, with 8 bases of the junction left unmatched. The CDR3 consists of 17 residues. CDR1 is MDHEN, CDR2 SYDVKM, per germline. The DNA for the CDR3 is TGTGCCAGCAGTTCCCGCCTACAGGGGGCGTCCTACAATGAGCAGTTCTTC. This sequence encodes CASSSRLQGASYNEQFF.

The V and J genes are TRBV4-3 and TRBJ2-7; 9 bases agree with TRBD2. Looked up from germline, CDR1 is LGHNA and CDR2 is YSLEER. The CDR3 contains 15 residues. Germline trimming cut 4 bases from V and 1 base from J; bases unmatched to any gene: 5. CDR3 loop: CASSPGTSRSYEQYF. In DNA form, the CDR3 reads TGCGCCAGCAGCCCCGGGACTAGCCGATCCTACGAGCAGTACTTC.

V and J are TRBV7-9 and TRBJ2-1; D is unresolved. CDR3 size: 12 residues. Trimming stripped 3 bases from V and 10 bases from J, with 10 bases between. Germline V gene lookup returns CDR1 SEHNR and CDR2 FQNEAQ (reference sequence). The CDR3 coding sequence is TGTGCCAGCAGCTTTGGTGTCGCCGAGCAGTTCTTC. This translates into CASSFGVAEQFF.

The rearrangement links TRBV7-3 to TRBJ2-7; D possibly corresponds to TRBD2 (6 bases). V was clipped by 5 bases and J by 2 bases, with 10 bases between them. The CDR3 totals 13 residues. In germline, CDR1 is SGHTA, CDR2 FQGTGA. The chain's CDR3 is CASSPPGAYEQYF. Written as DNA, the CDR3 is TGTGCCAGCAGCCCACCGGGGGCCTACGAGCAGTACTTC. The variable domain in full, with the rest retrieved from reference TRBV7-3 and TRBJ2-7, is GAGVSQTPSNKVTEKGKYVELRCDPISGHTALYWYRQSLGQGPEFLIYFQGTGAADDSGLPNDRFFAVRPEGSVSTLKIQRTERGDSAVYLCASSPPGAYEQYFGPGTRLTVT.

In its sample, this clone was seen a few times. This clone may be a read error of a much larger clone one base away. The chain carries TRBV6-5 and TRBJ1-1; a possible D gene is TRBD1 (5 bases). V lost 6 bases, J lost 1 base, and 9 bases lay in between. The CDR3 is made up of 13 amino acids. CDR1 is MNHEY and CDR2 is SVGAGI in the germline V gene. CDR3 loop: CASSNTGNTEAFF. The CDR3 nucleotides read TGTGCCAGCAGCAACACAGGGAACACTGAAGCTTTCTTT.

This chain links TRBV15 with TRBJ2-1; 8 nucleotides match TRBD2. The CDR3 is 15 residues long. J was trimmed by 5 bases and V by 3 bases; bases with no gene match: 6. Germline-derived CDR1 and CDR2 are LNHNV and YYDKDF (reference sequence). The CDR3 protein is CATSRERERHNEQFF. The CDR3 region has the DNA TGTGCCACCAGCAGGGAGCGGGAGCGGCACAATGAGCAGTTCTTC.

CDR3 bases: TGTGCCAGCAGCTCACGGGAACAGGGGGCGAGGGAAAAACTGTTTTTT. It specifies CASSSREQGAREKLFF. V and J are TRBV7-9 and TRBJ1-4, with TRBD1 matching 9 bases. The junction had 11 bases not matched to a gene; V was cut back by 4 bases and J by 8 bases. The CDR3 consists of 16 residues. Germline CDR1 reads SEHNR; CDR2 reads FQNEAQ (reference sequence).

J is TRBJ1-2 and V is TRBV6-5; D is uncertain. The V gene lost 0 bases and the J gene lost 4 bases, with 9 bases spanning the gap. CDR1 and CDR2 from the germline V gene are MNHEY and SVGAGI. CDR3 length equals 14 residues. The CDR3 spells CASSYSKGSYGYTF. Here the CDR3 DNA reads TGTGCCAGCAGTTACTCGAAAGGGAGCTATGGCTACACCTTC.

The chain carries TRBV27 and TRBJ1-5; D might be TRBD1 (5 bases). This CDR3 is 13 amino acids long. Germline V lookup: CDR1 MNHEY, CDR2 SMNVEV (reference sequence). Trimming shortened V by 5 bases and J by 4 bases, and 9 bases separated the two germline ends. CDR3 region: CASSVYRNQPQHF. DNA of the CDR3: TGTGCCAGCAGTGTATACAGGAATCAGCCCCAGCATTTT.

Regarding this clone: The junction departs from the called germline gene at one end, perhaps through a read error. The chain joins TRBV11-2 to TRBJ2-7, with a tentative D call TRBD2 (5 bases). Per the germline V gene, CDR1 is SGHAT and CDR2 is FQNNGV. This CDR3 contains 15 residues. The CDR3 here is CASRLASVTCYEQYF. CDR3 bases: TGTGCCAGCAGATTAGCGTCCGTTACGTGCTACGAGCAGTACTTC.

J is TRBJ2-1 and V is TRBV19; D may be TRBD1 (6 bases). This CDR3 is built from 14 residues. V gave up 7 bases and J gave up 4 bases, with 14 bases separating them. The germline V gene encodes CDR1 LNHDA and CDR2 SQIVND (reference sequence). The CDR3 loop is CASTHGTSYNEQFF. The CDR3 nucleotides read TGTGCCAGTACCCACGGGACATCTTACAATGAGCAGTTCTTC.

The chain employs TRBV28 and TRBJ2-5, with 9 bases lining up with TRBD2. The germline CDR1 and CDR2 sequences are MDHEN and SYDVKM. J was trimmed by 4 bases and V by 3 bases; bases with no gene match: 9. The CDR3 runs to 16 residues. The CDR3 coding sequence is TGTGCCAGCAGTTTTAGGGCGGGAGGGGGATTAGAGACCCAGTACTTC. Protein: CASSFRAGGGLETQYF. Complete variable domain (other parts from reference TRBV28 and TRBJ2-5): DVKVTQSSRYLVKRTGEKVFLECVQDMDHENMFWYRQDPGLGLRLIYFSYDVKMKEKGDIPEGYSVSREKKERFSLILESASTNQTSMYLCASSFRAGGGLETQYFGPGTRLLVL.

This sequence joins TRBV10-3 and TRBJ2-5; TRBD2 might be the D (5 bases). This CDR3 comprises 13 residues. Germline lookup yields CDR1 ENHRY and CDR2 SYGVKD. V gave up 11 bases and J gave up 5 bases, with 18 bases separating them. This chain's CDR3 is CAGRSALGETQYF. The CDR3 nucleotides read TGTGCCGGCCGTAGCGCCTTAGGTGAGACCCAGTACTTC.

This chain links TRBV27 with TRBJ2-2; no definite D call. Germline CDR1 and CDR2: MNHEY and SMNVEV (reference sequence). CDR3 size: 13 residues. V lost 5 bases and J 6 bases, leaving 10 bases between the germline ends. CDR3 nucleotide sequence: TGTGCCAGCAGTCCTAGTAGCCCCGGGGAGCTGTTTTTT. Protein: CASSPSSPGELFF.